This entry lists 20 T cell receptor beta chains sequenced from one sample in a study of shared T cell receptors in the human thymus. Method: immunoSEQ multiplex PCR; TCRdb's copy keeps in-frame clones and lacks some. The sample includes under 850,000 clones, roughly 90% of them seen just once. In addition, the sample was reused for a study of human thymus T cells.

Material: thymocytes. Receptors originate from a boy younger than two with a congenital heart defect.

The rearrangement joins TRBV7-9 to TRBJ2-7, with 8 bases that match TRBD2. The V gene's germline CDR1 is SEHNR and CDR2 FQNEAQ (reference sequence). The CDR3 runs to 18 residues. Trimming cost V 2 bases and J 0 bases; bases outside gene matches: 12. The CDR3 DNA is TGTGCCAGCAGCTTAAGACCGGGGGGGGGCCCCGGCTCCTACGAGCAGTACTTC. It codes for CASSLRPGGGPGSYEQYF.

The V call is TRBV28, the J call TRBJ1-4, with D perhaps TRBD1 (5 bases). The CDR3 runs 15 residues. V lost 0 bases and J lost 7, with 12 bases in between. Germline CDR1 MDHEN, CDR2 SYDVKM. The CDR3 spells CASSLWQGSGEKLFF. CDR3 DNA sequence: TGTGCCAGCAGTTTATGGCAGGGAAGTGGTGAAAAACTGTTTTTT.

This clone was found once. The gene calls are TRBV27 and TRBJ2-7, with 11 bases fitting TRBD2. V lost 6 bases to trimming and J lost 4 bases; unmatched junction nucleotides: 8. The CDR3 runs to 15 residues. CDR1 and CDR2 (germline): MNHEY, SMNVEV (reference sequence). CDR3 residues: CASRPTSGRSYEQYF. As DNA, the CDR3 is TGTGCCAGCAGGCCCACTAGCGGGAGATCGTACGAGCAGTACTTC.

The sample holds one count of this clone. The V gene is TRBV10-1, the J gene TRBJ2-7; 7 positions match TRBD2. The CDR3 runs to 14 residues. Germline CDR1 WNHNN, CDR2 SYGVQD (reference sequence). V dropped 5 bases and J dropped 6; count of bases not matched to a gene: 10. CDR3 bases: TGCGCCAGCAGTTTAACGACTTCGGGGGGCGAGCAGTACTTC. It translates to CASSLTTSGGEQYF.

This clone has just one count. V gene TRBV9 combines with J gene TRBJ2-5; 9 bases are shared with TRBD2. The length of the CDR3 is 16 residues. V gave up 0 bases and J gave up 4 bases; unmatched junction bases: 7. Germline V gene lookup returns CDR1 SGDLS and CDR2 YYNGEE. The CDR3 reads CASSVVSSGRGETQYF. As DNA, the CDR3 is TGTGCCAGCAGCGTAGTGAGTAGCGGGAGAGGAGAGACCCAGTACTTC.

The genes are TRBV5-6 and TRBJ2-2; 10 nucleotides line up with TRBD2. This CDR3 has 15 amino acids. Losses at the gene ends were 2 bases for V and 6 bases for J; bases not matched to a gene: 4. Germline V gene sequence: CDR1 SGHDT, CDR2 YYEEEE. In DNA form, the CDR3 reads TGTGCCAGCAGCTTTGGTAGCGGGAGGTCCGGGGAGCTGTTTTTT. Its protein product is CASSFGSGRSGELFF.

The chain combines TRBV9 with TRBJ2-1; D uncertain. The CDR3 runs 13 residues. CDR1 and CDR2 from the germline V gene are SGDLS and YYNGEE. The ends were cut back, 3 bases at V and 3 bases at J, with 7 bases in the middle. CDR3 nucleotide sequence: TGTGCCAGCAGCGACCCAGACTACAATGAGCAGTTCTTC. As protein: CASSDPDYNEQFF.

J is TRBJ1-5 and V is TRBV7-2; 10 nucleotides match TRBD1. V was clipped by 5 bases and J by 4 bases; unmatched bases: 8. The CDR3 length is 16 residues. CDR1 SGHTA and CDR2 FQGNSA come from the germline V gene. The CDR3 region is CASSPEPGQGNQPQHF. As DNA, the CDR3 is TGTGCCAGCAGCCCAGAACCGGGACAGGGGAATCAGCCCCAGCATTTT.

CDR3 protein: CASSPHGASGSHPQETQYF. The CDR3 coding sequence is TGTGCCAGCAGCCCCCACGGGGCTAGCGGGAGCCATCCTCAAGAGACCCAGTACTTC. This sequence joins TRBV11-2 and TRBJ2-5; 10 nucleotides line up with TRBD2. V lost 5 bases, J lost 2 bases, and 17 bases stayed unmatched. The CDR3 contains 19 residues. Germline assignment: CDR1 SGHAT and CDR2 FQNNGV.

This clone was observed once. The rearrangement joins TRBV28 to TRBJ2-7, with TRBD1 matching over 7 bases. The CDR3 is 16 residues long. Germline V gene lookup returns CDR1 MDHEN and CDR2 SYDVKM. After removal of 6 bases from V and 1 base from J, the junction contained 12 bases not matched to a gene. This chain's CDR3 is CASRPTPGQPSYEQYF. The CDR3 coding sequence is TGTGCCAGCAGACCAACCCCGGGACAGCCTTCCTACGAGCAGTACTTC. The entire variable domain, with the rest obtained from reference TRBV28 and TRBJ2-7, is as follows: DVKVTQSSRYLVKRTGEKVFLECVQDMDHENMFWYRQDPGLGLRLIYFSYDVKMKEKGDIPEGYSVSREKKERFSLILESASTNQTSMYLCASRPTPGQPSYEQYFGPGTRLTVT.

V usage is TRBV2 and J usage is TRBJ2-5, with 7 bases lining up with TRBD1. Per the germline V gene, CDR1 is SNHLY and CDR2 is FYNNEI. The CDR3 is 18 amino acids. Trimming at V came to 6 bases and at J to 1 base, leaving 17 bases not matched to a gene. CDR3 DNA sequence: TGTGCCAGCAGCCAAGCGGACAGGTCACGGCGGGCCCAAGAGACCCAGTACTTC. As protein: CASSQADRSRRAQETQYF.

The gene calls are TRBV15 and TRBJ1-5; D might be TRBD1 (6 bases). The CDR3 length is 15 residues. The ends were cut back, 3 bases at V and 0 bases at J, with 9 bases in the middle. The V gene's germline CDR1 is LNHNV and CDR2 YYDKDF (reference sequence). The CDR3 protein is CATSSQGTSNQPQHF. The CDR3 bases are TGTGCCACCAGCAGTCAGGGGACTAGCAATCAGCCCCAGCATTTT.

For the CDR3, the DNA is TGTGCCAGCAGCCACCGGGACAGAAAACTGTTTTTT. Translating it yields CASSHRDRKLFF. The chain joins TRBV27 to TRBJ1-4; 7 bases are shared with TRBD1. Germline values: CDR1 MNHEY, CDR2 SMNVEV (reference sequence). CDR3 length: 12 residues. The J segment lost 10 bases and the V segment lost 6 bases, leaving 5 bases of the junction unmatched.

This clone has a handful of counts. The CDR3 region has the DNA TGTGCCAGCAGCTTGGTTCTGTCCGGGAGCTCCTACGAGCAGTACTTC. It is translated as CASSLVLSGSSYEQYF. The rearrangement joins TRBV5-4 to TRBJ2-7; D perhaps matches TRBD2 (6 bases). The CDR3 length is 16 residues. Trimming cost V 0 bases and J 0 bases, with 13 bases left between them. From germline, CDR1 is SGHNT and CDR2 YYREEE (reference sequence). The whole variable domain, filled in from reference TRBV5-4 and TRBJ2-7, reads ETGVTQSPTHLIKTRGQQVTLRCSSQSGHNTVSWYQQALGQGPQFIFQYYREEENGRGNFPPRFSGLQFPNYSSELNVNALELDDSALYLCASSLVLSGSSYEQYFGPGTRLTVT.

CDR3 region: CASSIPGLATDTQYF. CDR3 coding DNA: TGTGCCAGCAGCATCCCGGGACTAGCCACAGATACGCAGTATTTT. This chain uses TRBV5-8 with TRBJ2-3, with 9 positions matching TRBD2. The CDR3 is made up of 15 amino acids. Germline V CDR1 and CDR2: SGHTS, YDEGEE. V trimming: 4 bases; J trimming: 2 bases; junction bases outside the gene matches: 5.

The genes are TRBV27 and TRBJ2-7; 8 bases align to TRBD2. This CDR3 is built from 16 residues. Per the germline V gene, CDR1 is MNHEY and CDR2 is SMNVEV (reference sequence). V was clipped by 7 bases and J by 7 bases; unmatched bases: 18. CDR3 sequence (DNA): TGTGCCAGCATCCCCGAAGCGGGAGCCCTTCCAACTGAGCAGTACTTC. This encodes CASIPEAGALPTEQYF.

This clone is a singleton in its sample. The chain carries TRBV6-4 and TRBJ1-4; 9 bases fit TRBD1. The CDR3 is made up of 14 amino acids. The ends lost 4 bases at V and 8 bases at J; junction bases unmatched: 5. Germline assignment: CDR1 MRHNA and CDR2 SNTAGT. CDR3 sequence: CASSAGQGWEKLFF. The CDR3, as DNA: TGTGCCAGCAGTGCGGGACAGGGTTGGGAAAAACTGTTTTTT.

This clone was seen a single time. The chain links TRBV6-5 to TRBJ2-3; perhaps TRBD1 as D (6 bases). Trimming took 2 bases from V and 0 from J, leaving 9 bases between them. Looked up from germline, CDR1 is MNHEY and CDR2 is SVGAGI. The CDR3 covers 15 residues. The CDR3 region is CASSYGGGSTDTQYF. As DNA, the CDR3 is TGTGCCAGCAGTTACGGGGGCGGGAGCACAGATACGCAGTATTTT.

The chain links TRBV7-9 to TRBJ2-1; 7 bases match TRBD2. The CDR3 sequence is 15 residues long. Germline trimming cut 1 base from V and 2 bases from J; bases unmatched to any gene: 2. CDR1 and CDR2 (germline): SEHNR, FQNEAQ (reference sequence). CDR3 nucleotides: TGTGCCAGCAGCTTAGTGGGACTACCCTACAATGAGCAGTTCTTC. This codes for CASSLVGLPYNEQFF.

The CDR3 sequence is CASSCGQGADEQFF. CDR3 nucleotide sequence: TGCGCCAGCAGCTGTGGACAGGGGGCAGATGAGCAGTTCTTC. The gene calls are TRBV5-1 and TRBJ2-1; 11 nucleotides line up with TRBD1. Germline assignment: CDR1 SGHRS and CDR2 YFSETQ. The CDR3 length is 14 residues. Trimming removed 3 bases from V and 8 bases from J; junction bases left unmatched: 4.